Here is one T cell receptor beta chain with its context. The assay was immunoSEQ multiplex PCR, and TCRdb's table has in-frame clones only and misses some. The profile shows about 87,000 clones, roughly 93% of them singletons. The sample originates from a study of T cell changes during pregnancy in multiple sclerosis. This TCR came from a female donor in good health, enrolled as a control in a pregnancy study. Material: peripheral blood, obtained in the third trimester of pregnancy.

CDR3 sequence reads: CASSELSGRATDTQYF. CDR3 DNA: TGCGCCAGCAGCGAACTAAGCGGGAGGGCCACAGATACGCAGTATTTT. This chain joins TRBV5-1 and TRBJ2-3; 10 bases map to TRBD2. Trimming cost V 4 bases and J 2 bases; bases outside gene matches: 7. This CDR3 comprises 16 residues. CDR1 is SGHRS, CDR2 YFSETQ, per germline.